This TCR beta chain was identified in a study of blood T cell repertoires in COVID-19. Turning to the study itself: Researchers got acute and convalescent COVID-19 samples from the United States, Italy and Spain. The cDNA or gDNA used as material had been derived from T cells, B-cell-depleted T cells, or PBMCs.

Germline CDR1 is SNHLY and CDR2 is FYNNEI. The CDR3 has 16 amino acids. Trimming took 7 bases from V and 7 from J, leaving 20 bases between them. Original processing methods: The authors estimated nucleated cell counts from reference gene primer amplification. The data were produced by immunoSEQ multiplex PCR, yet TCRdb's version contains in-frame clones alone and is incomplete. V and J calls and clone size are as listed in that table; D and trimming were resolved from the DNA. The sample shows approximately 29,000 clones, approximately 75% of them seen only once. The receptor was isolated from a boy younger than 10 with active or convalescent COVID-19. Sequences were obtained from peripheral blood. The chain links TRBV2 to TRBJ1-6; D might be TRBD1 (6 bases). The chain's CDR3 is CASIEAGAFPNSPLHF. The DNA for the CDR3 is TGTGCCAGCATCGAAGCGGGGGCGTTTCCGAATTCACCCCTCCACTTT.